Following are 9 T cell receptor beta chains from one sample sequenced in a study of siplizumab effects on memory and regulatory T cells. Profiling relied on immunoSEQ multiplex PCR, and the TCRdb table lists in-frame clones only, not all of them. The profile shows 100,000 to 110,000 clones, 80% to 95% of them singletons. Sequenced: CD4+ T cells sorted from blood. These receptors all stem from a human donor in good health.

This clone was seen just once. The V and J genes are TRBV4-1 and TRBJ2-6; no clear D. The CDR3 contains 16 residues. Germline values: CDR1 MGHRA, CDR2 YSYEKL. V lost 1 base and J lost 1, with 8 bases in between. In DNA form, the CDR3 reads TGCGCCAGCAGCCAAGTATGGGCGTCTGGGGCCAACGTCCTGACTTTC. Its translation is CASSQVWASGANVLTF.

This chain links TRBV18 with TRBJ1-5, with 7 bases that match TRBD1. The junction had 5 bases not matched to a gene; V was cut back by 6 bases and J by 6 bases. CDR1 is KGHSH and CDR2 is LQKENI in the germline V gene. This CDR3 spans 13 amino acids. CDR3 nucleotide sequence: TGTGCCAGCTCGACAGGGATCGGTCAGCCCCAGCATTTT. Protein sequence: CASSTGIGQPQHF.

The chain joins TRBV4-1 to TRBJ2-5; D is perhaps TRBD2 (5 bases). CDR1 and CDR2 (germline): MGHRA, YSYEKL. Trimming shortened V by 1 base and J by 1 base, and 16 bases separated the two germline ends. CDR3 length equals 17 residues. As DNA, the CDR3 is TGCGCCAGCAGCCAAGGAGGATTCGCGGGTACCCAAGAGACCCAGTACTTC. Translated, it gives CASSQGGFAGTQETQYF.

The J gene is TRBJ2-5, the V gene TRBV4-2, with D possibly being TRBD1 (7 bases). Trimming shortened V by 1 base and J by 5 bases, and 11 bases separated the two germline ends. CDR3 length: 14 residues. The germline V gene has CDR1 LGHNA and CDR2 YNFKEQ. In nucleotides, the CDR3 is TGTGCCAGCAGCCAAGTGACAGGGAGGGAGACCCAGTACTTC. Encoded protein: CASSQVTGRETQYF.

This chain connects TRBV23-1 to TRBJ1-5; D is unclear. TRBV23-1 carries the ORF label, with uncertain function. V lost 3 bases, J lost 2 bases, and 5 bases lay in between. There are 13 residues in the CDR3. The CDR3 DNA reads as TGCGCCAGCAGTCAGACTTGCAATCAGCCCCAGCATTTT. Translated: CASSQTCNQPQHF.

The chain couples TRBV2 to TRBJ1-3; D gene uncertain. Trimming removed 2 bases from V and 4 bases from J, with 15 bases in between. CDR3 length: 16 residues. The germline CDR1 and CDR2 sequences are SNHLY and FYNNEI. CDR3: CASSEWYTNLGNTIYF. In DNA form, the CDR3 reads TGTGCCAGCAGTGAATGGTACACCAACCTCGGAAACACCATATATTTT.

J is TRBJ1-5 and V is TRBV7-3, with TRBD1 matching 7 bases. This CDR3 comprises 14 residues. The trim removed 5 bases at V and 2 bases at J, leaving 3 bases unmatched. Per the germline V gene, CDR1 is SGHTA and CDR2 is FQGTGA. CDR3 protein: CASSEGGGNQPQHF. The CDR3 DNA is TGTGCCAGCAGCGAAGGGGGCGGCAATCAGCCCCAGCATTTT. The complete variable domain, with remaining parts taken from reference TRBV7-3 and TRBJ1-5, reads GAGVSQTPSNKVTEKGKYVELRCDPISGHTALYWYRQSLGQGPEFLIYFQGTGAADDSGLPNDRFFAVRPEGSVSTLKIQRTERGDSAVYLCASSEGGGNQPQHFGDGTRLSIL.

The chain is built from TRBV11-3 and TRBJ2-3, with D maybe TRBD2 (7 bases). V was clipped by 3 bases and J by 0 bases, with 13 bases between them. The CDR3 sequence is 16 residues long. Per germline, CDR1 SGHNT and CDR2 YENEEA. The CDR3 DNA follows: TGTGCCAGCAGCTTGGGGGGGCACATAAGCACAGATACGCAGTATTTT. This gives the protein CASSLGGHISTDTQYF.

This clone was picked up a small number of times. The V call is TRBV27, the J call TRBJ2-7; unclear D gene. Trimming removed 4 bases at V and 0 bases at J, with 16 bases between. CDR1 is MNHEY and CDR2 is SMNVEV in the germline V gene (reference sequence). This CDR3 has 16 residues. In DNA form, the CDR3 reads TGTGCCAGCAGTTCGACTCTTAGGCAGAGCTCCTACGAGCAGTACTTC. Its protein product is CASSSTLRQSSYEQYF.